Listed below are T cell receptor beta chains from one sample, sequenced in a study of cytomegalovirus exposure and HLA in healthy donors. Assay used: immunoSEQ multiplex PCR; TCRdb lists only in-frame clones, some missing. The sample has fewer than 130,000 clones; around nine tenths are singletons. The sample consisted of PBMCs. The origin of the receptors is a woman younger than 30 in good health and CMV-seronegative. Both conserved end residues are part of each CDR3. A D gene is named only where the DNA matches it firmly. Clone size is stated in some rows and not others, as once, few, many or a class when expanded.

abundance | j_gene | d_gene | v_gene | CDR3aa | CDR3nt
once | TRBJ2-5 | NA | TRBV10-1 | CAPLPGQETQYF | TGCGCCCCCCTTCCAGGCCAAGAGACCCAGTACTTC
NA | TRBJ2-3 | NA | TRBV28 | CASSPIDRFLRTDTQYF | TGTGCCAGCAGTCCAATTGACAGGTTTCTACGTACAGATACGCAGTATTTT
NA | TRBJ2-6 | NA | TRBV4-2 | CASSQERETGANVLTF | TGTGCCAGCAGCCAGGAGAGGGAAACTGGGGCCAACGTCCTGACTTTC
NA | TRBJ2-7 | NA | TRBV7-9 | CASSLVGFGEAAEQYF | TGTGCCAGCAGCTTAGTAGGGTTTGGCGAAGCGGCCGAGCAGTACTTC
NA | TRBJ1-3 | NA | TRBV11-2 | CASRHQGRGNTIYF | TGTGCCAGCAGGCATCAGGGGCGCGGAAACACCATATATTTT
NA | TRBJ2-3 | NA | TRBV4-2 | CASSPFAGNTDTQYF | TGTGCCAGCAGCCCCTTCGCGGGTAACACAGATACGCAGTATTTT
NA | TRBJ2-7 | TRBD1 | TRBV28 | CASLDRTYYEQYF | TGTGCCAGCTTGGACAGGACTTACTACGAGCAGTACTTC
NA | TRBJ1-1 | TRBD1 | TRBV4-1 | CASRGQGGTEAFF | TGCGCCAGCAGGGGACAGGGCGGCACTGAAGCTTTCTTT
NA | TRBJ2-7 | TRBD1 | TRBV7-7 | CASSRGTGAYEQYF | TGTGCTAGCAGCCGGGGGACAGGTGCCTACGAGCAGTACTTC
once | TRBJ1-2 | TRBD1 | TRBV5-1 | CASSPRQGGYGYTF | TGCGCCAGCAGCCCCAGACAGGGAGGTTATGGCTACACCTTC
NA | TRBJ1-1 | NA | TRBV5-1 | CASRLVGQNTEAFF | TGCGCCAGCAGGTTAGTGGGCCAGAACACTGAAGCTTTCTTT
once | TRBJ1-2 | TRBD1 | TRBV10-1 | CATEGESGTGFYGYTF | TGCGCCACCGAGGGAGAGTCCGGGACAGGATTTTATGGCTACACCTTC
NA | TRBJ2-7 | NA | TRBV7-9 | CASSFEADPTYEQYF | TGTGCCAGCAGCTTCGAGGCAGACCCTACCTACGAGCAGTACTTC
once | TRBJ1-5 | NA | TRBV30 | CAWNEGNQPQHF | TGTGCCTGGAACGAGGGAAATCAGCCCCAGCATTTT
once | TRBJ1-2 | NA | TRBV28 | CASSTSGVQANNYGYTF | TGTGCCAGCAGCACCTCTGGGGTACAGGCGAATAACTATGGCTACACCTTC
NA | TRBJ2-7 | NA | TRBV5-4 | CASAQGGGNYEQYF | TGTGCCAGCGCGCAGGGGGGCGGCAACTACGAGCAGTACTTC
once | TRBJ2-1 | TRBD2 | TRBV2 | CASSERKGLVVKNEQFF | TGTGCCAGCAGTGAAAGGAAAGGACTAGTTGTGAAAAATGAGCAGTTCTTC
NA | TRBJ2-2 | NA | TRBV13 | CASSLALYPAGTGELFF | TGTGCCAGCAGCTTAGCCCTATACCCCGCTGGCACCGGGGAGCTGTTTTTT
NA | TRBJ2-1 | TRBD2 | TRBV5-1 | CASSLAGGALEQFF | TGCGCCAGCAGCTTGGCCGGGGGGGCGCTTGAGCAGTTCTTC
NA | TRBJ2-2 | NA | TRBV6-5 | CASSYTRDYTGELFF | TGTGCCAGCAGTTACACCCGGGACTACACCGGGGAGCTGTTTTTT
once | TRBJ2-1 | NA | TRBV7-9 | CASTIGGGQSEQFF | TGTGCCAGCACCATAGGAGGCGGCCAGAGTGAGCAGTTCTTC
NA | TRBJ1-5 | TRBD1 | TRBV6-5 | CASSYYPGGHQPQHF | TGTGCCAGCAGTTATTATCCAGGGGGGCATCAGCCCCAGCATTTT
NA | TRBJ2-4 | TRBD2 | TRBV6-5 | CASSSRLALAKNIQYF | TGTGCCAGCAGTTCTAGACTAGCTTTAGCCAAAAACATTCAGTACTTC
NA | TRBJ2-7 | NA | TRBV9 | CASSVVGVGEQYF | TGTGCCAGCAGCGTAGTCGGGGTCGGCGAGCAGTACTTC
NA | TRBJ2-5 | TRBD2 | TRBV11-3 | CASSVGLQETQYF | TGTGCCAGCAGCGTGGGACTACAAGAGACCCAGTACTTC
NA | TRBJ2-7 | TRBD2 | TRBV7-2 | CASSQGTGRALYEQYF | TGTGCCAGCAGCCAAGGAACCGGGAGGGCCCTCTACGAGCAGTACTTC
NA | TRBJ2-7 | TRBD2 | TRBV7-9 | CASSFKGLAGEGHYEQYF | TGTGCCAGCAGCTTTAAGGGACTAGCGGGAGAGGGGCACTACGAGCAGTACTTC
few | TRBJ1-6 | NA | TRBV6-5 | CASSAPVNSPLHF | TGTGCCAGCAGTGCACCGGTTAATTCACCCCTCCACTTT
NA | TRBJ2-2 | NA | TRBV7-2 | CASSLFSGSDTGELFF | TGTGCCAGCAGCTTATTTTCAGGTTCAGACACCGGGGAGCTGTTTTTT
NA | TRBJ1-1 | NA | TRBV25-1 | CASSERGGITEAFF | TGTGCCAGCAGTGAAAGGGGGGGGATTACTGAAGCTTTCTTT
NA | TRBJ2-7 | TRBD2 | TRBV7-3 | CASSLFPGGNEQYF | TGTGCCAGCAGCTTATTCCCGGGAGGGAACGAGCAGTACTTC
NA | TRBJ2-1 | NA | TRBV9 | CASSVDPDSYNEQFF | TGTGCCAGCAGCGTAGACCCCGACAGCTACAATGAGCAGTTCTTC
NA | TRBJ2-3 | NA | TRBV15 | CATSRAMATDTQYF | TGTGCCACCAGCAGAGCAATGGCCACAGATACGCAGTATTTT
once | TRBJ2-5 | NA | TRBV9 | CASSRDSQETQYF | TGTGCCAGCAGCCGGGACTCCCAAGAGACCCAGTACTTC
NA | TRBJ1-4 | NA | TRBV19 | CASSIQVNEKLFF | TGTGCCAGTAGTATACAGGTGAATGAAAAACTGTTTTTT
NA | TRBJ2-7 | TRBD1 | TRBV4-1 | CASSQGDSSSYEQYF | TGCGCCAGCAGCCAAGGGGACAGTTCTTCCTACGAGCAGTACTTC
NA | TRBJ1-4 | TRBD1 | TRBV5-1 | CASSLDGRGWEKLFF | TGCGCCAGCAGCTTGGATGGCAGGGGGTGGGAAAAACTGTTTTTT
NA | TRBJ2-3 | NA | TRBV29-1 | CSVPAPEAGDTQYF | TGCAGCGTACCCGCGCCGGAGGCGGGAGATACGCAGTATTTT
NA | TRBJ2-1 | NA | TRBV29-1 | CSVYQAGGQFF | TGCAGCGTGTACCAGGCCGGGGGGCAGTTCTTC
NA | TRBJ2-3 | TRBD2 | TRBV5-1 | CASSLDPAGDSDTQYF | TGCGCCAGCAGCTTGGATCCAGCGGGGGATTCAGATACGCAGTATTTT
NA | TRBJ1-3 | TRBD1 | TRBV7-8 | CASSLQGAFGGNTIYF | TGTGCCAGCAGCCTCCAGGGGGCCTTCGGTGGAAACACCATATATTTT
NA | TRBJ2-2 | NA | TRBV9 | CASSVDQGLTGELFF | TGTGCCAGCAGCGTAGATCAGGGACTCACCGGGGAGCTGTTTTTT
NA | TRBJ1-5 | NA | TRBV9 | CASSPSAGVNQPQHF | TGTGCCAGCAGCCCTAGTGCGGGGGTTAATCAGCCCCAGCATTTT
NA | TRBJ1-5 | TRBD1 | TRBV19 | CASYPRGHSNQPQHF | TGTGCCAGTTATCCCAGGGGGCACAGCAATCAGCCCCAGCATTTT